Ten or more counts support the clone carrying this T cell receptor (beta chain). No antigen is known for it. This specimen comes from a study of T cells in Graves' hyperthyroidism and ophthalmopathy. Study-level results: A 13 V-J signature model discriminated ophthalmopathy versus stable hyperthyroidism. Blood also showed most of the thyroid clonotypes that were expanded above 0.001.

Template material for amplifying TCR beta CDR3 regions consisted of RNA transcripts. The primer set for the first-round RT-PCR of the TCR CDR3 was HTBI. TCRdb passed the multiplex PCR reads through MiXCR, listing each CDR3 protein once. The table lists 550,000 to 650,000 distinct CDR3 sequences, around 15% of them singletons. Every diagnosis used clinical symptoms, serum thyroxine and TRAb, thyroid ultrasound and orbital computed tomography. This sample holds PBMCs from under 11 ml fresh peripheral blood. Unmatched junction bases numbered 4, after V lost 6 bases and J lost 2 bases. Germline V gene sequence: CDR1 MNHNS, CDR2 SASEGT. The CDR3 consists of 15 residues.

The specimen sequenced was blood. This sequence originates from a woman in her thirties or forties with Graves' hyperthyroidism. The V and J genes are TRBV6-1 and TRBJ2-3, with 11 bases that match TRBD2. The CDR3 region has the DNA TGTGCCAGCAGGCAGACTAGCGGGATCACAGATACGCAGTATTTT. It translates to CASRQTSGITDTQYF.